Each of the 27 T cell receptor beta chains below was sequenced from the same sample in a study of radiation and T cells in renal cell carcinoma. Produced via immunoSEQ multiplex PCR; TCRdb's table is partial and in-frame only. The sample carries 120,000 to 150,000 clones, around nine tenths recorded once. The time point: blood 4 weeks post-SBRT, at nephrectomy. The treatment was: 15 Gy SBRT to primary tumor, nephrectomy 4 weeks later. Here the sequenced sample was blood, taken from a patient whose treatment included radiotherapy and nephrectomy. These receptors came from a woman aged 50 to 65 with renal cell carcinoma.

V is TRBV9 and J is TRBJ2-6; D is possibly TRBD2 (5 bases). Germline lookup yields CDR1 SGDLS and CDR2 YYNGEE. CDR3 size: 16 residues. V lost 3 bases to trimming and J lost 0 bases, with 10 bases between them. The chain's CDR3 is CASSGRGHSGANVLTF. The CDR3 DNA reads TGTGCCAGCAGCGGCCGAGGGCACTCTGGGGCCAACGTCCTGACTTTC.

V and J are TRBV19 and TRBJ2-7, with TRBD1 identical over 10 bases. The CDR3 has 14 amino acids. With V trimmed by 5 bases and J by 5 bases, 6 bases remained unmatched. Germline-derived CDR1 and CDR2 are LNHDA and SQIVND (reference sequence). The CDR3 protein is CASSARTGGNEQYF. In DNA form, the CDR3 reads TGTGCCAGTAGTGCCCGGACAGGGGGAAACGAGCAGTACTTC.

The V and J genes are TRBV4-2 and TRBJ2-7; D call uncertain. With 0 bases removed from V and 7 bases from J, the gap between germline ends came to 16 bases. The CDR3 is 15 residues long. Germline V gives CDR1 LGHNA, CDR2 YNFKEQ. The CDR3 loop is CASSQELALPLEQYF. CDR3 in DNA: TGTGCCAGCAGCCAAGAGCTCGCGTTGCCTTTGGAGCAGTACTTC.

The chain links TRBV2 to TRBJ1-2; D is undetermined. The CDR3 totals 14 residues. Trimming removed 6 bases at V and 0 bases at J, with 11 bases between. Germline-derived CDR1 and CDR2 are SNHLY and FYNNEI. CDR3 residues: CASSDQNSNYGYTF. The CDR3 DNA follows: TGTGCCAGCAGCGACCAAAATTCTAACTATGGCTACACCTTC.

V and J are TRBV11-2 and TRBJ2-1; D remains unclear. There are 13 residues in the CDR3. V dropped 1 base and J dropped 9 bases, with 10 bases sitting between them. CDR1 is SGHAT and CDR2 is FQNNGV in the germline V gene. The CDR3 here is CASSLARFGEQFF. The DNA of the CDR3 is TGTGCCAGCAGCTTAGCGCGTTTTGGTGAGCAGTTCTTC.

Comments on this clone: An end of the junction differs from the germline gene, which may be a read error. The genes are TRBV4-1 and TRBJ1-2; D is unclear. The germline V gene encodes CDR1 MGHRA and CDR2 YSYEKL. The CDR3 extends over 12 amino acids. The CDR3, as DNA: TGTGCCAGCAGCTCCGGGCCGCATGGCTACACCTTC. This translates into CASSSGPHGYTF.

The chain recombines TRBV9 with TRBJ1-1; 10 bases line up with TRBD1. This CDR3 contains 15 residues. Germline-derived CDR1 and CDR2 are SGDLS and YYNGEE. V lost 4 bases and J lost 5; bases outside the gene matches: 8. The CDR3 nucleotides are TGTGCCAGCAGCCCCCTGACAGGGGGCGATACTGAAGCTTTCTTT. This translates into CASSPLTGGDTEAFF.

This clone was picked up one time. The chain carries TRBV20-1 and TRBJ2-3; D possibly uses TRBD1 or TRBD2 (5 bases each). Trimming left V 3 bases short and J 8 bases short, with 9 bases between. Germline V gene sequence: CDR1 DFQATT, CDR2 SNEGSKA (reference sequence). The CDR3 contains 11 residues. CDR3 loop: CSARLGGTQYF. For the CDR3, the DNA is TGCAGTGCTAGGCTTGGGGGTACGCAGTATTTT.

This chain uses TRBV2 with TRBJ2-4; 11 bases line up with TRBD2. The J segment lost 1 base and the V segment lost 4 bases, leaving 6 bases of the junction unmatched. Germline V lookup: CDR1 SNHLY, CDR2 FYNNEI. The CDR3 is 17 residues long. This CDR3 reads CASSVSSSGGAKNIQYF. DNA for the CDR3: TGTGCCAGCAGTGTATCCTCTAGCGGGGGGGCCAAAAACATTCAGTACTTC. Variable domain in full (rest from reference TRBV2 and TRBJ2-4): EPEVTQTPSHQVTQMGQEVILRCVPISNHLYFYWYRQILGQKVEFLVSFYNNEISEKSEIFDDQFSVERPDGSNFTLKIRSTKLEDSAMYFCASSVSSSGGAKNIQYFGAGTRLSVL.

The chain joins TRBV5-1 to TRBJ1-2; perhaps TRBD1 as D (5 bases). The CDR3 has 13 amino acids. Germline CDR1 is SGHRS and CDR2 is YFSETQ. The ends were cut back, 4 bases at V and 7 bases at J, with 14 bases in the middle. The CDR3, as DNA: TGCGCCAGCAGCCCCGCCGGGGGAGGTGGCTACACCTTC. This encodes CASSPAGGGGYTF.

The rearrangement links TRBV13 to TRBJ1-1; D gene unclear. Germline V lookup: CDR1 PRHDT, CDR2 FYEKMQ (reference sequence). The CDR3 loop spans 13 amino acids. Deletions cut 11 bases from V and 0 bases from J, with 13 bases between. CDR3 bases: TGTGCCTCTTCCGGACTCATGAACACTGAAGCTTTCTTT. Its translation: CASSGLMNTEAFF.

The V call is TRBV27, the J call TRBJ1-2; D is perhaps TRBD1 (5 bases). The CDR3 loop spans 13 amino acids. Germline assignment: CDR1 MNHEY and CDR2 SMNVEV (reference sequence). The V gene lost 4 bases and the J gene lost 6 bases, with 12 bases spanning the gap. CDR3 coding DNA: TGTGCCAGCAGTTCGGAAGGGACGAATGGCTACACCTTC. This translates into CASSSEGTNGYTF.

The V gene is TRBV6-5, the J gene TRBJ2-5; D is perhaps TRBD1 (6 bases). The J call could be wrong; TRBJ2-7 is a better fit for the DNA end. Germline CDR1 is MNHEY and CDR2 is SVGAGI. The CDR3 runs to 15 residues. The CDR3 loop reads CASSYIQGSPYEQYF. CDR3 bases: TGTGCCAGCAGTTATATACAGGGTTCTCCCTACGAGCAGTACTTC.

The chain carries TRBV19 and TRBJ2-5, with a possible D match to TRBD1 (6 bases). Per the germline V gene, CDR1 is LNHDA and CDR2 is SQIVND (reference sequence). The CDR3 is 13 amino acids. V was pared by 6 bases and J by 4 bases, with 12 bases between. This CDR3 is CASRGVGGETQYF. In DNA, the CDR3 is TGTGCCAGTAGGGGGGTAGGGGGAGAGACCCAGTACTTC.

The rearrangement links TRBV28 to TRBJ1-4, with 7 bases matching TRBD1. Germline values: CDR1 MDHEN, CDR2 SYDVKM. V lost 6 bases, J lost 1 base, and 5 bases stayed unmatched. This CDR3 comprises 15 residues. The CDR3 DNA is TGTGCCAGCAGCTCACAGGGGAAAACTAATGAAAAACTGTTTTTT. It is translated as CASSSQGKTNEKLFF.

CDR3 residues: CASSQLTGKGYNEQFF. The CDR3 nucleotides are TGTGCCAGCAGCCAGTTGACAGGGAAGGGCTACAATGAGCAGTTCTTC. The rearrangement links TRBV14 to TRBJ2-1; 7 bases align to TRBD1. CDR3 length: 16 amino acids. V lost 3 bases to trimming and J lost 3 bases; unmatched junction nucleotides: 8. In germline, CDR1 is SGHDN, CDR2 FVKESK.

V usage is TRBV5-5 and J usage is TRBJ2-6; D is undetermined. This CDR3 contains 15 residues. Trimming removed 1 base at V and 4 bases at J, with 9 bases between. CDR1 and CDR2 (germline): SGHKS, YYEKEE (reference sequence). CDR3 residues: CASSLFAPGANVLTF. The CDR3, as DNA: TGTGCCAGCAGCTTGTTTGCCCCAGGGGCCAACGTCCTGACTTTC. Full variable domain (missing parts from reference TRBV5-5 and TRBJ2-6): DAGVTQSPTHLIKTRGQQVTLRCSPISGHKSVSWYQQVLGQGPQFIFQYYEKEERGRGNFPDRFSARQFPNYSSELNVNALLLGDSALYLCASSLFAPGANVLTFGAGSRLTVL.

The sample holds one count of this clone. The chain combines TRBV29-1 with TRBJ1-1, with no clear D. The germline V gene encodes CDR1 SQVTM and CDR2 ANQGSEA. V was clipped by 4 bases and J by 2 bases, with 11 bases between them. The CDR3 consists of 13 residues. In DNA form, the CDR3 reads TGCAGCGTTGCGCCCGTGGGAAACACTGAAGCTTTCTTT. Translating gives CSVAPVGNTEAFF.

This chain connects TRBV19 to TRBJ2-1, with 9 bases matching TRBD2. The CDR3 loop spans 19 amino acids. V lost 7 bases and J lost 2; bases outside the gene matches: 18. CDR1 LNHDA and CDR2 SQIVND come from the germline V gene (reference sequence). The CDR3 DNA is TGTGCCAGTACCGCTCAGTACGCTAGCGGGGTTTTAGCCTACAATGAGCAGTTCTTC. Translation: CASTAQYASGVLAYNEQFF.

This CDR3 is CASGPWGLLGSYTF. The DNA for the CDR3 is TGTGCCAGCGGCCCCTGGGGCCTCCTGGGAAGCTACACCTTC. This chain connects TRBV27 to TRBJ1-2; D perhaps matches TRBD1 (5 bases). The germline V and J ends were trimmed by 8 bases and 9 bases, with 22 bases remaining between them. Germline CDR1 is MNHEY and CDR2 is SMNVEV (reference sequence). CDR3 length: 14 amino acids.

The sample holds one count of this clone. This rearrangement joins TRBV10-1 to TRBJ2-3, with D possibly TRBD2 on 5 matching bases. Trimming took 3 bases from V and 4 from J, leaving 11 bases between them. Looked up from germline, CDR1 is WNHNN and CDR2 is SYGVQD (reference sequence). The CDR3 length is 14 residues. Written as DNA, the CDR3 is TGCGCCAGCAGTGATGGGGAGCTGGCAGATACGCAGTATTTT. This translates into CASSDGELADTQYF.

V is TRBV18 and J is TRBJ1-1; 8 nucleotides line up with TRBD1. The CDR3 totals 15 residues. CDR1 and CDR2 (germline): KGHSH, LQKENI. The V gene end was trimmed by 3 bases and the J gene end by 1 base; junction bases not matched to a gene: 4. In DNA form, the CDR3 reads TGTGCCAGCTCACCGCAGGGGGCAGGGAACACTGAAGCTTTCTTT. Its protein is CASSPQGAGNTEAFF.

The chain employs TRBV7-2 and TRBJ2-7, with TRBD2 identical over 10 bases. Unmatched junction bases numbered 6, after V lost 5 bases and J lost 2 bases. In germline, CDR1 is SGHTA, CDR2 FQGNSA. CDR3 length equals 15 residues. CDR3 DNA sequence: TGTGCCAGCAGCCCCGGACTAGCGGTGGCCTACGAGCAGTACTTC. Encoded protein: CASSPGLAVAYEQYF.

The genes are TRBV9 and TRBJ2-5; 13 bases agree with TRBD2. There are 16 residues in the CDR3. Germline V gene data show CDR1 as SGDLS and CDR2 as YYNGEE. Trimming at V came to 2 bases and at J to 2 bases, leaving 3 bases not matched to a gene. CDR3 loop: CASSVGLAGRQETQYF. The DNA of the CDR3 is TGTGCCAGCAGCGTGGGACTAGCGGGAAGACAAGAGACCCAGTACTTC.

The V call is TRBV6-4, the J call TRBJ1-1; tentatively, D is TRBD1 (5 bases). CDR1 is MRHNA and CDR2 is SNTAGT in the germline V gene. The ends were cut back, 5 bases at V and 6 bases at J, with 16 bases in the middle. The CDR3 has 14 residues. The CDR3 region is CASSSGGEASEAFF. CDR3 DNA: TGTGCCAGCAGTTCAGGAGGGGAAGCGTCTGAAGCTTTCTTT.

This chain connects TRBV6-6 to TRBJ2-7; D ambiguous. Looked up from germline, CDR1 is MNHNY and CDR2 is SVGAGI (reference sequence). Trimming removed 4 bases from V and 3 bases from J, with 4 bases in between. There are 11 residues in the CDR3. CDR3 in amino acids: CASSLGYEQYF. The CDR3 nucleotides are TGTGCCAGCAGTTTGGGCTACGAGCAGTACTTC.

The chain links TRBV7-9 to TRBJ1-1; the match to TRBD1 covers 7 bases. V was clipped by 5 bases and J by 1 base; unmatched bases: 7. The germline CDR1 and CDR2 sequences are SEHNR and FQNEAQ (reference sequence). This CDR3 is built from 15 residues. The CDR3 region is CASSPRTGPNTEAFF. In DNA form, the CDR3 reads TGTGCCAGCAGCCCCCGGACAGGACCGAACACTGAAGCTTTCTTT.